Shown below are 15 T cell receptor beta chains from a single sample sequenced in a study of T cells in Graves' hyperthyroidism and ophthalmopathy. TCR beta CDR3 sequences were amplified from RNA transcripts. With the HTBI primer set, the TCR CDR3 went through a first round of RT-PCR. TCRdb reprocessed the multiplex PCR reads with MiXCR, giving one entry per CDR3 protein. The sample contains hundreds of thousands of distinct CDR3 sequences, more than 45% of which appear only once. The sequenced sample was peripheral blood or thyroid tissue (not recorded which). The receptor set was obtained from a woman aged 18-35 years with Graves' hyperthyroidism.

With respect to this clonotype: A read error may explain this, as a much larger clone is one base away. In DNA form, the CDR3 reads TGTGCCAGCATTGGTCAGGCATCCTACGAGCAGTACTTC. Translation: CASIGQASYEQYF. The V and J genes are TRBV2 and TRBJ2-7; no firm D call. Germline V gene sequence: CDR1 SNHLY, CDR2 FYNNEI. V was clipped by 7 bases and J by 1 base, with 11 bases between them. The CDR3 has 13 amino acids.

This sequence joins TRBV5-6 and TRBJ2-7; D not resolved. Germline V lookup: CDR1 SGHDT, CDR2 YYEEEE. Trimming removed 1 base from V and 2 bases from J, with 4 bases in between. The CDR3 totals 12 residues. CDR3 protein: CASSLITYEQYF. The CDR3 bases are TGTGCCAGCAGCTTGATAACCTACGAGCAGTACTTC.

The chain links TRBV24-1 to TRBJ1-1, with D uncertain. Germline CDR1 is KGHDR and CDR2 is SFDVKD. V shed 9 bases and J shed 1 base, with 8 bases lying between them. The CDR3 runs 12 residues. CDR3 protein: CATSSWNTEAFF. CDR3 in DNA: TGTGCCACCTCTAGTTGGAACACTGAAGCTTTCTTT.

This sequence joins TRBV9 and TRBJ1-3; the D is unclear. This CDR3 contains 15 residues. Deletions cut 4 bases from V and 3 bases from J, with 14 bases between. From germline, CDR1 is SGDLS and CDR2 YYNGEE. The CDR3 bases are TGTGCCAGCAGCAAAACATCAGGCTTTGGAAACACCATATATTTT. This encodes CASSKTSGFGNTIYF.

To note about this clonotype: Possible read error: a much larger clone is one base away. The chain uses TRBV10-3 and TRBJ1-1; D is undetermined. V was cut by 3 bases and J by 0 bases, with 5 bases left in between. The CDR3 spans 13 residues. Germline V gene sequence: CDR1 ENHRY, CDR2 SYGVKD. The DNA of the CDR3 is TGTGCCATCAGTGATTCGGTGAACACTGAAGCTTTCTTT. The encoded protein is CAISDSVNTEAFF.

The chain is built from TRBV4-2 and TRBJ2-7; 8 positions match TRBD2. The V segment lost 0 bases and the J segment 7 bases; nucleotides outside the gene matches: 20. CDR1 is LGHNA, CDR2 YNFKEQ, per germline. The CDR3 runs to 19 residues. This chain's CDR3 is CASSQEVGGLGREVGEQYF. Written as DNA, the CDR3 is TGTGCCAGCAGCCAAGAAGTCGGGGGCTTGGGGCGGGAGGTGGGAGAGCAGTACTTC.

The CDR3 DNA follows: TGCAGTGCTAGTCAGGGTGAAATCTACGAGCAGTACTTC. Amino acids: CSASQGEIYEQYF. The chain is built from TRBV20-1 and TRBJ2-7; TRBD1 is a possible D gene (5 bases). From germline, CDR1 is DFQATT and CDR2 SNEGSKA (reference sequence). The CDR3 contains 13 residues. Trimming pared 3 bases from V and 3 bases from J, leaving 12 bases between.

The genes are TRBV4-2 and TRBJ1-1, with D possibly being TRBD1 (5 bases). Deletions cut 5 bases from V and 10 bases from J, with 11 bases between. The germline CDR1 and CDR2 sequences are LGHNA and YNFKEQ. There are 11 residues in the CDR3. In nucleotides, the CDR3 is TGTGCCAGCAGCTTAGAGAGGGGAGCTTTCTTT. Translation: CASSLERGAFF.

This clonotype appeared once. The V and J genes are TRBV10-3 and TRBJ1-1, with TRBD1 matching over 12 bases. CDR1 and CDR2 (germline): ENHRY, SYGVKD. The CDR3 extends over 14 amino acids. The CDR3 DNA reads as TGTGCTAGCGCCGGGACAGGGGGCGGCACTGAAGCTTTCTTT. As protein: CASAGTGGGTEAFF.

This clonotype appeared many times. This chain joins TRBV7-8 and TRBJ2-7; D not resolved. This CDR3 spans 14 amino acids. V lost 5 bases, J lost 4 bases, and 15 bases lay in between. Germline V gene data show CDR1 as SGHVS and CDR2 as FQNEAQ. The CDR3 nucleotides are TGTGCCAGCAGCATGTACGGGTCCCGGTACGAGCAGTACTTC. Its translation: CASSMYGSRYEQYF.

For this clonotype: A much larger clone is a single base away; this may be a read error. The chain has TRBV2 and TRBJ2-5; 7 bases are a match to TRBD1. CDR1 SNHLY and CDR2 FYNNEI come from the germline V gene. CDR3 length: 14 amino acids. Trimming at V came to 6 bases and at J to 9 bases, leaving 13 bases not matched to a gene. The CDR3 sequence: CASRDQTGIEAQYF. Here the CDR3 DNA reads TGTGCCAGCAGAGACCAGACAGGGATCGAGGCCCAGTACTTC.

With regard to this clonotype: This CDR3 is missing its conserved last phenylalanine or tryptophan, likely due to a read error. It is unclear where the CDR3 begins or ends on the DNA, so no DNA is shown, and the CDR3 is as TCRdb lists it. The CDR3 protein is CAISGRPDAS. The chain joins TRBV10-3 to TRBJ2-7. Per germline, CDR1 ENHRY and CDR2 SYGVKD. Termini included, the CDR3 measures 10 amino acids.

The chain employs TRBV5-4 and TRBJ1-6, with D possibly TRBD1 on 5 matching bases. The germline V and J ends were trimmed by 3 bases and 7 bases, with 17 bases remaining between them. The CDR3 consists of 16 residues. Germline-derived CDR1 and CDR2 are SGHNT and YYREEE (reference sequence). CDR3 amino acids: CASSCGDEGLNSPLHF. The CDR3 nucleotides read TGTGCCAGCAGCTGCGGCGATGAGGGACTAAATTCACCCCTCCACTTT. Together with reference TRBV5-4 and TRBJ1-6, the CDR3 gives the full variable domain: ETGVTQSPTHLIKTRGQQVTLRCSSQSGHNTVSWYQQALGQGPQFIFQYYREEENGRGNFPPRFSGLQFPNYSSELNVNALELDDSALYLCASSCGDEGLNSPLHFGNGTRLTVT.

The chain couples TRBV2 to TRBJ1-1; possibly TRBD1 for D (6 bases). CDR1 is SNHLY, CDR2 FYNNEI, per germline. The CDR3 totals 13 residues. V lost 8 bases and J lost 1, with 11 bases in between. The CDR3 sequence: CASQGTPNTEAFF. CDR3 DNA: TGTGCCAGCCAGGGGACACCGAACACTGAAGCTTTCTTT.

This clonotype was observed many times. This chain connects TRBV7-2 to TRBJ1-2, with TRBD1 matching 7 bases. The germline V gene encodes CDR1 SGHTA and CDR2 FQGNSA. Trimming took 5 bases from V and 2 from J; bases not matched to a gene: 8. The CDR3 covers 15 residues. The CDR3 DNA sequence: TGTGCCAGCAGCCCACTACAGGGGCGCAACTATGGCTACACCTTC. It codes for CASSPLQGRNYGYTF.